The 5 T cell receptor beta chains below all came from one sample that was sequenced in a study of T cell repertoires in cytomegalovirus infection (dated by TCRdb to between 2018 and 2020). TCRdb shows the sequencer as Illumina HiSeq 1500. The public reads were reprocessed in TCRdb via fastp at Q25 and MiXCR, keeping in-frame beta chains. Each record represents a unique CDR3 protein, reported with the most common genes and DNA among its rows. The sample table lists about 450,000 distinct CDR3 sequences, approximately 31% of them with a count of one. The ten top clones hold roughly 13% of the sample. The sample was PBMCs. All receptors derive from a human donor in good health (CMV status not recorded). Some clones in this sample may be carry-over from other donors' samples.

Points on this clonotype: A read error may account for a junction end that differs from germline. V and J are TRBV27 and TRBJ2-1, with 7 bases fitting TRBD1. Germline-derived CDR1 and CDR2 are MNHEY and SMNVEV (reference sequence). This CDR3 comprises 14 residues. The CDR3 spells CACSPGDSYNEQFF. The CDR3 nucleotides are TGTGCCTGCAGTCCAGGGGACAGCTACAATGAGCAGTTCTTC.

This chain joins TRBV7-8 and TRBJ1-4; D possibly corresponds to TRBD1 (5 bases). Trimming removed 5 bases from V and 4 bases from J, with 17 bases in between. Germline lookup yields CDR1 SGHVS and CDR2 FQNEAQ. The CDR3 has 16 residues. The CDR3 region is CASSRQWWGVNEKLFF. CDR3 DNA: TGTGCCAGCAGCCGTCAATGGTGGGGGGTTAATGAAAAACTGTTTTTT. Full variable domain (rest looked up from reference TRBV7-8 and TRBJ1-4): GAGVSQSPRYKVAKRGQDVALRCDPISGHVSLFWYQQALGQGPEFLTYFQNEAQLDKSGLPSDRFFAERPEGSVSTLKIQRTQQEDSAVYLCASSRQWWGVNEKLFFGSGTQLSVL.

For this clonotype: A much larger clone sits a single nucleotide away, making a read error possible. Because the CDR3 is missing its conserved closing phenylalanine or tryptophan, this is likely a read error. The chain is built from TRBV11-2 and TRBJ1-5, with D tentatively TRBD1 (5 bases). The CDR3 length is 14 residues. V dropped 3 bases and J dropped 4 bases, with 10 bases sitting between them. CDR1 and CDR2 (germline): SGHAT, FQNNGV. The CDR3 loop reads CASSLGKGNQPQHL. In DNA, the CDR3 is TGTGCCAGCAGCTTGGGGAAGGGGAATCAGCCCCAGCATTTG.

This sequence joins TRBV4-1 and TRBJ1-3; 9 positions agree with TRBD1. V shed 0 bases, J shed 2 bases, and the junction held 8 bases outside the gene matches. The CDR3 runs to 18 residues. Per the germline V gene, CDR1 is MGHRA and CDR2 is YSYEKL. The CDR3 here is CASSQDEGTGLAGNTIYF. For the CDR3, the DNA is TGCGCCAGCAGCCAAGATGAAGGGACAGGGCTTGCTGGAAACACCATATATTTT.

This clonotype was picked up many times. This chain connects TRBV6-1 to TRBJ1-4; D ambiguous. The V end lost 6 bases, the J end lost 3 bases, and 14 bases lay between the germline ends. In germline, CDR1 is MNHNS, CDR2 SASEGT. This CDR3 is built from 15 residues. The CDR3 DNA reads TGTGCCAGCAGGTTGGACTTTACGGCTAATGAAAAACTGTTTTTT. It translates to CASRLDFTANEKLFF.